The 24 T cell receptor beta chains in this list originate from one sample, sequenced in a study of regulatory T cells in long-lasting Graves disease. Time point in this sample: newly diagnosed GD, antithyroid drugs for less than 3 months. The TCR library was prepared using RNA isolated from PBMCs. HTBI primers from iRepertoire and Arm-PCR of CDR3 regions yielded the TCR beta libraries. TCRdb redid the calling of the multiplex PCR reads with MiXCR, one entry per CDR3 protein. The sample has fewer than 550,000 distinct CDR3 sequences; around 16% are singletons. The data were also submitted as part of a second study, on T cells in Graves' hyperthyroidism and ophthalmopathy.

Sequenced material: peripheral blood mononuclear cells (PBMCs), taken at new diagnosis, from a patient treated with antithyroid drugs. The receptor set was obtained from a woman aged 35-65 years with Graves disease.

With regard to this clonotype: The conserved final phenylalanine or tryptophan is absent from the CDR3, which likely points to a read error. The genes are TRBV2 and TRBJ1-1; D is ambiguous. V shed 8 bases and J shed 4 bases, with 11 bases lying between them. Germline V gene lookup returns CDR1 SNHLY and CDR2 FYNNEI. The CDR3 is 12 amino acids. DNA of the CDR3: TGTGCCAGCGGATTCGGAGGCACTGAAGCTTTCCTT. Amino acid sequence: CASGFGGTEAFL.

This clonotype came up many times. This chain joins TRBV5-5 and TRBJ2-2; D is ambiguous. The germline CDR1 and CDR2 sequences are SGHKS and YYEKEE (reference sequence). V was trimmed by 0 bases and J by 4 bases, leaving 7 bases between them. The CDR3 consists of 14 residues. The CDR3 DNA reads as TGTGCCAGCAGCTTGGAGGGTCGCACCGGGGAGCTGTTTTTT. Amino acids: CASSLEGRTGELFF. Combining the CDR3 with reference TRBV5-5 and TRBJ2-2 gives the whole variable domain DAGVTQSPTHLIKTRGQQVTLRCSPISGHKSVSWYQQVLGQGPQFIFQYYEKEERGRGNFPDRFSARQFPNYSSELNVNALLLGDSALYLCASSLEGRTGELFFGEGSRLTVL.

Comment on this clonotype: Being one base from a much bigger clone, this may be a read error. The gene calls are TRBV20-1 and TRBJ1-4, with 9 nucleotides matching TRBD1. The CDR3 spans 14 residues. CDR1 is DFQATT and CDR2 is SNEGSKA in the germline V gene (reference sequence). CDR3 nucleotide sequence: TGCAGTACTAGAGATCCGGACAGGGGTAGTAAACTGTTTTTT. Protein sequence: CSTRDPDRGSKLFF.

This chain links TRBV9 with TRBJ2-6; perhaps TRBD2 as D (5 bases). This CDR3 is built from 19 residues. Germline values: CDR1 SGDLS, CDR2 YYNGEE. Trimming left V 1 base short and J 1 base short, with 18 bases between. The CDR3 protein is CASSVIPVQEVSGANVLTF. In DNA, the CDR3 is TGTGCCAGCAGCGTAATCCCCGTGCAGGAGGTATCTGGGGCCAACGTCCTGACTTTC.

The chain uses TRBV12-3 or TRBV12-4 and TRBJ1-1; D unresolved. V lost 7 bases, J lost 8 bases, and 20 bases lay in between. The CDR3 contains 14 residues. DNA of the CDR3: TGTGCCAGCAAGGCCTCGGAGCTACCCGGGGAAGCTTTCTTT. Amino acids: CASKASELPGEAFF.

The table lists this clonotype with a few counts. This chain links TRBV29-1 with TRBJ1-2, with D unresolved. Trimming cost V 6 bases and J 8 bases, with 16 bases left between them. The CDR3 is 12 residues long. Per germline, CDR1 SQVTM and CDR2 ANQGSEA. This chain's CDR3 is CSVIIAAEGYTF. The CDR3 DNA reads TGCAGCGTCATAATAGCAGCGGAGGGCTACACCTTC.

In this sample, this clonotype turned up a few times. The CDR3 does not end in the conserved phenylalanine or tryptophan, so this is likely a read error. It is unclear where the CDR3 begins or ends on the DNA, so no DNA is shown, and the CDR3 is as TCRdb lists it. The chain joins TRBV6-9 to TRBJ2-7. The CDR3 length equals 8 residues, ends included. Germline V lookup: CDR1 MNHGY, CDR2 SVAAGI. CDR3 region: CASRPTIR.

The J gene is TRBJ2-3, the V gene TRBV2, with D possibly being TRBD2 (6 bases). The CDR3 length is 17 residues. V was clipped by 1 base and J by 1 base, with 15 bases between them. The germline CDR1 and CDR2 sequences are SNHLY and FYNNEI. The CDR3 region is CASSEVPAGTGTDTQYF. The CDR3, as DNA: TGTGCCAGCAGTGAAGTGCCGGCGGGGACGGGCACAGATACGCAGTATTTT.

The chain is built from TRBV30 and TRBJ1-1; weak D call: TRBD1 (6 bases). Germline CDR1 and CDR2: GTSNPN and SVGIG (reference sequence). The CDR3 is made up of 13 amino acids. The V and J ends lost 0 bases and 5 bases respectively, with 10 bases between them. CDR3 DNA sequence: TGTGCCTGGAGTGTAACAGGGATTACTGAAGCTTTCTTT. As protein: CAWSVTGITEAFF.

V and J are TRBV11-3 and TRBJ1-2, with TRBD1 as a possible D gene (5 bases). The germline gives CDR1 SGHNT, CDR2 YENEEA. V lost 8 bases, J lost 3 bases, and 16 bases lay in between. This CDR3 region has 14 residues. CDR3 DNA sequence: TGTGCCAGCCTTGAGCGGGGGGGAGACTATGGCTACACCTTC. Its protein is CASLERGGDYGYTF.

This clonotype was counted at least ten times. The gene calls are TRBV7-2 and TRBJ2-2; no reliable D call. Trimming shortened V by 2 bases and J by 3 bases, and 7 bases separated the two germline ends. The germline V gene encodes CDR1 SGHTA and CDR2 FQGNSA. The CDR3 has 14 amino acids. CDR3 sequence reads: CASSLFHDTGELFF. The CDR3 bases are TGTGCCAGCAGCTTATTCCACGACACCGGGGAGCTGTTTTTT.

The sample holds many counts of this clonotype. The chain employs TRBV6-2 or TRBV6-3 and TRBJ1-5; D remains unclear. The CDR3 contains 16 residues. Trimming cost V 5 bases and J 6 bases, with 20 bases left between them. The germline V gene encodes CDR1 MNHEY and CDR2 SVGEGT. In DNA form, the CDR3 reads TGTGCCAGCAGTGAAACATACAGTTCTATTTCTCAGCCCCAGCATTTT. It encodes CASSETYSSISQPQHF.

At least ten counts were recorded for this clonotype. The gene calls are TRBV18 and TRBJ2-7; TRBD2 is a possible D gene (5 bases). Trimming took off 3 bases at V and 0 bases at J, with 15 bases between the two ends. There are 16 residues in the CDR3. Germline CDR1 and CDR2: KGHSH and LQKENI. CDR3: CASSPLRTVSSYEQYF. CDR3 nucleotide sequence: TGTGCCAGCTCACCTCTTCGGACTGTTAGCTCCTACGAGCAGTACTTC.

This chain joins TRBV7-8 and TRBJ1-1; perhaps TRBD1 as D (6 bases). V dropped 7 bases and J dropped 4 bases, with 22 bases sitting between them. The V gene's germline CDR1 is SGHVS and CDR2 FQNEAQ. The CDR3 is 16 residues long. In DNA, the CDR3 is TGTGCCAGCACCGTAGTGGGGGGCAGGGGTGGCACTGAAGCTTTCTTT. Translation gives CASTVVGGRGGTEAFF.

The chain has TRBV19 and TRBJ2-5; tentatively, D is TRBD2 (6 bases). Germline loops: CDR1 LNHDA, CDR2 SQIVND (reference sequence). Trimming cost V 8 bases and J 0 bases, with 16 bases left between them. This CDR3 spans 15 amino acids. CDR3 loop: CASALHGTYQETQYF. CDR3 bases: TGTGCCAGTGCACTACATGGGACTTACCAAGAGACCCAGTACTTC. Filled out from reference TRBV19 and TRBJ2-5, the complete variable domain reads DGGITQSPKYLFRKEGQNVTLSCEQNLNHDAMYWYRQDPGQGLRLIYYSQIVNDFQKGDIAEGYSVSREKKESFPLTVTSAQKNPTAFYLCASALHGTYQETQYFGPGTRLLVL.

This clonotype was recorded at least ten times. This rearrangement joins TRBV2 to TRBJ1-1; the D is unclear. The germline V gene has CDR1 SNHLY and CDR2 FYNNEI. The CDR3 length is 14 residues. V lost 5 bases to trimming and J lost 0 bases, with 10 bases between them. In DNA, the CDR3 is TGTGCCAGCAGTCTTCTACAGATGAACACTGAAGCTTTCTTT. It specifies CASSLLQMNTEAFF. Full variable domain (rest looked up from reference TRBV2 and TRBJ1-1): EPEVTQTPSHQVTQMGQEVILRCVPISNHLYFYWYRQILGQKVEFLVSFYNNEISEKSEIFDDQFSVERPDGSNFTLKIRSTKLEDSAMYFCASSLLQMNTEAFFGQGTRLTVV.

This clonotype was counted many times. The genes are TRBV11-2 and TRBJ2-1, with D uncertain. Germline CDR1 is SGHAT and CDR2 is FQNNGV. This CDR3 has 18 residues. Deletions cut 2 bases from V and 2 bases from J, with 19 bases between. The CDR3 here is CASSLPLRPNPPYNEQFF. The CDR3, as DNA: TGTGCCAGCAGCTTACCGTTGCGGCCCAACCCCCCCTACAATGAGCAGTTCTTC.

The chain couples TRBV7-9 to TRBJ1-3; D gene ambiguous. The V and J ends lost 6 bases and 3 bases respectively, with 9 bases between them. Germline V gene lookup returns CDR1 SEHNR and CDR2 FQNEAQ (reference sequence). CDR3 length: 13 amino acids. The chain's CDR3 is CASSSIGGNTIYF. CDR3 coding DNA: TGTGCCAGCAGTTCGATAGGTGGAAACACCATATATTTT.

The V call is TRBV5-1, the J call TRBJ2-5; D remains unclear. There are 14 residues in the CDR3. Germline lookup yields CDR1 SGHRS and CDR2 YFSETQ. V gave up 4 bases and J gave up 1 base, with 11 bases separating them. This chain's CDR3 is CASSLVGVQETQYF. DNA of the CDR3: TGCGCCAGCAGCCTCGTCGGCGTCCAAGAGACCCAGTACTTC. Supplemented by reference TRBV5-1 and TRBJ2-5, the full variable domain reads KAGVTQTPRYLIKTRGQQVTLSCSPISGHRSVSWYQQTPGQGLQFLFEYFSETQRNKGNFPGRFSGRQFSNSRSEMNVSTLELGDSALYLCASSLVGVQETQYFGPGTRLLVL.

The V and J genes are TRBV7-8 and TRBJ1-1, with no clear D. Trimming cost V 0 bases and J 0 bases, with 11 bases left between them. From germline, CDR1 is SGHVS and CDR2 FQNEAQ. The CDR3 length is 16 residues. In DNA form, the CDR3 reads TGTGCCAGCAGCTTAGCCGACGAAAGAATGAACACTGAAGCTTTCTTT. It codes for CASSLADERMNTEAFF.

The chain couples TRBV20-1 to TRBJ1-1, with D unclear. The germline V gene encodes CDR1 DFQATT and CDR2 SNEGSKA (reference sequence). The CDR3 spans 12 residues. The ends were cut back, 4 bases at V and 1 base at J, with 7 bases in the middle. CDR3 protein: CSAIQQNTEAFF. CDR3 in DNA: TGCAGTGCTATCCAACAGAACACTGAAGCTTTCTTT.

The V and J genes are TRBV19 and TRBJ2-2; TRBD2 aligns across 7 bases. The CDR3 is 13 residues long. Germline V gives CDR1 LNHDA, CDR2 SQIVND (reference sequence). Germline trimming cut 6 bases from V and 7 bases from J; bases unmatched to any gene: 5. CDR3 DNA: TGTGCCAGTAGGGGGGAGGGCGGCGGGGAGCTGTTTTTT. It specifies CASRGEGGGELFF.

This clonotype came up many times. The rearrangement links TRBV5-5 to TRBJ2-1; 8 bases are shared with TRBD2. V dropped 5 bases and J dropped 10; count of bases not matched to a gene: 8. This CDR3 comprises 13 residues. CDR1 and CDR2 (germline): SGHKS, YYEKEE (reference sequence). The CDR3 loop is CASSRGLAGEQFF. The CDR3 region has the DNA TGTGCCAGCAGTCGAGGACTAGCAGGGGAGCAGTTCTTC.

This chain uses TRBV27 with TRBJ1-5; TRBD1 might be the D (5 bases). The germline V and J ends were trimmed by 0 bases and 6 bases, with 15 bases remaining between them. The CDR3 runs to 16 residues. CDR1 is MNHEY and CDR2 is SMNVEV in the germline V gene (reference sequence). The CDR3 sequence: CASSLSWPPRGQPQHF. The CDR3 nucleotides read TGTGCCAGCAGTTTATCGTGGCCTCCTAGGGGTCAGCCCCAGCATTTT.